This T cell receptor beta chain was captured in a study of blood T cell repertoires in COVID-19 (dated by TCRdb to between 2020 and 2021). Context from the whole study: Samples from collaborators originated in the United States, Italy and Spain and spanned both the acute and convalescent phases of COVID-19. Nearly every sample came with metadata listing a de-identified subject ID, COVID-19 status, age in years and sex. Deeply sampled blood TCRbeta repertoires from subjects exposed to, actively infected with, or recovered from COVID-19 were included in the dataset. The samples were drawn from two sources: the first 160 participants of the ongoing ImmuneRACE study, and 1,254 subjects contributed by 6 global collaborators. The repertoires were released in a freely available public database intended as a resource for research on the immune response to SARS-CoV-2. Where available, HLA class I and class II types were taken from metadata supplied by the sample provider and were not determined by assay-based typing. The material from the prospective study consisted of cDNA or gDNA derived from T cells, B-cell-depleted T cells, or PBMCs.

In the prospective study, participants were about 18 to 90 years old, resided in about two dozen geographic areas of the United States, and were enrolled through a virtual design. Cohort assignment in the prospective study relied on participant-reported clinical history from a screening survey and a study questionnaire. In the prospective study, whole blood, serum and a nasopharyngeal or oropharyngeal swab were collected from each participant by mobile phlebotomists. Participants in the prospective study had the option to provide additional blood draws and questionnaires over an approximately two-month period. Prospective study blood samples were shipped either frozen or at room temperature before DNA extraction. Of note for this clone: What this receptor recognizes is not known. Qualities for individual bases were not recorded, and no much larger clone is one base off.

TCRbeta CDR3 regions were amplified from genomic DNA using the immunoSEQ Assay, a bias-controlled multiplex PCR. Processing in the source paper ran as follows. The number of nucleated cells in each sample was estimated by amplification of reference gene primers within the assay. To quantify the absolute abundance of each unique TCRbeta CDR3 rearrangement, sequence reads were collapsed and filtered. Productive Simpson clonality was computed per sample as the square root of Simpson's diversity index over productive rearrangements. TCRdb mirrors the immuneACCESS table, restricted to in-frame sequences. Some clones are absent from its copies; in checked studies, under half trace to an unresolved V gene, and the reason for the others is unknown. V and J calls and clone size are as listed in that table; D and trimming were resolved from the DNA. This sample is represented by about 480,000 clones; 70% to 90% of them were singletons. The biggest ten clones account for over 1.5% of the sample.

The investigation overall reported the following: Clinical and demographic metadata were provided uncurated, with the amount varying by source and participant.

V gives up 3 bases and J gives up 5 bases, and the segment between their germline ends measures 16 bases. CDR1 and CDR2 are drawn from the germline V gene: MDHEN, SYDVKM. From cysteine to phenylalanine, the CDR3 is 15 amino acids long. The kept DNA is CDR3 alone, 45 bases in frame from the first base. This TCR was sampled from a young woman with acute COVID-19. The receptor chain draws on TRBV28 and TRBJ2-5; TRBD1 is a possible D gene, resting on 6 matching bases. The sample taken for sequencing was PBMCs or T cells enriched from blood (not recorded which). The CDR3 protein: CASSFGAGAVETQYF. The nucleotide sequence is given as TGTGCCAGCAGTTTTGGGGCAGGGGCGGTGGAGACCCAGTACTTC.